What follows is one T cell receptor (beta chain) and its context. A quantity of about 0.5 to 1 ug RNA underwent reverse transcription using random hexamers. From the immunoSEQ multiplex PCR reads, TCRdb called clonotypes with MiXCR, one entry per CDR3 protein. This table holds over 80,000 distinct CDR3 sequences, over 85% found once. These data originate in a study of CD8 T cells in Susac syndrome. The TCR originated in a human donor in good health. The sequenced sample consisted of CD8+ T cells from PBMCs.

The CDR3 nucleotides are TGTGCCAGCAGTACACCGGGACGGTTGAACACTGAAGCTTTCTTT. Translated, it gives CASSTPGRLNTEAFF. The chain recombines TRBV27 with TRBJ1-1; D possibly corresponds to TRBD1 (5 bases). The germline gives CDR1 MNHEY, CDR2 SMNVEV (reference sequence). The CDR3 runs 15 residues. Deletions cut 5 bases from V and 0 bases from J, with 13 bases between.